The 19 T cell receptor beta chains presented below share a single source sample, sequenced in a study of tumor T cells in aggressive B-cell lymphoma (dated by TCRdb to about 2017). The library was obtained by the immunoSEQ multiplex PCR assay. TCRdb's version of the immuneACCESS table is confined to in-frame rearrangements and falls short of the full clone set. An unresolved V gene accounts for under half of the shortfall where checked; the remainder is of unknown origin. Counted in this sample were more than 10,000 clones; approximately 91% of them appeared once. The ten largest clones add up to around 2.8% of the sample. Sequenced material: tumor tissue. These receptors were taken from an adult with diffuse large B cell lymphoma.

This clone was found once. CDR3 nucleotides: TGTGCCAGCAGTTCTAGCGGGGGGCAGGAGACCCAGTACTTC. Protein sequence: CASSSSGGQETQYF. The chain recombines TRBV6-5 with TRBJ2-5; 11 nucleotides agree with TRBD2. Germline V gene lookup returns CDR1 MNHEY and CDR2 SVGAGI. The CDR3 covers 14 residues. The ends lost 4 bases at V and 5 bases at J; junction bases unmatched: 3.

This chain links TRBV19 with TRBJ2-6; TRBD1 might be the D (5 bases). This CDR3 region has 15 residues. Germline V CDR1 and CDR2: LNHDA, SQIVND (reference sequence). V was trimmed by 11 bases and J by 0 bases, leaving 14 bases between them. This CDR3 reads CAGQQTVSGANVLTF. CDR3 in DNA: TGTGCCGGACAACAAACAGTCTCTGGGGCCAACGTCCTGACTTTC.

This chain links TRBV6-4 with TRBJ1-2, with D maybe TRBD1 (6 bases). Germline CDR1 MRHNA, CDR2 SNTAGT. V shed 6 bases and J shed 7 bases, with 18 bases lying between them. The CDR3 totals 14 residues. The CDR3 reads CASRPALGASGYTF. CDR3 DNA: TGTGCCAGCAGACCGGCATTGGGGGCGAGTGGCTACACCTTC.

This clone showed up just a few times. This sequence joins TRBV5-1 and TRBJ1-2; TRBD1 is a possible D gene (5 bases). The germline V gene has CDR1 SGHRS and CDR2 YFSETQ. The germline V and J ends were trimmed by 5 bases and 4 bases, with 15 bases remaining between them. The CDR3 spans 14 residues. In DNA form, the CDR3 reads TGCGCCAGCAGGGATACAGGTCACCTCTATGGCTACACCTTC. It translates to CASRDTGHLYGYTF.

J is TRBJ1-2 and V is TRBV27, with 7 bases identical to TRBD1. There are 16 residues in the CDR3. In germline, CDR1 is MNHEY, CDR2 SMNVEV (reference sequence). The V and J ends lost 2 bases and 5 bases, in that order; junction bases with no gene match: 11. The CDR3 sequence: CASSLLPQGSLYGYTF. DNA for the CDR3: TGTGCCAGCAGTTTACTCCCACAGGGGTCCCTGTATGGCTACACCTTC.

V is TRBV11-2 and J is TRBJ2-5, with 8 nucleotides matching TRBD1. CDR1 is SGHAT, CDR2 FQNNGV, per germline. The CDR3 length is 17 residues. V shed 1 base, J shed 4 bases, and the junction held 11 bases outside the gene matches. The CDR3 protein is CASSLALSDRAAETQYF. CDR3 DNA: TGTGCCAGCAGCTTAGCCCTCTCGGACAGGGCAGCAGAGACCCAGTACTTC.

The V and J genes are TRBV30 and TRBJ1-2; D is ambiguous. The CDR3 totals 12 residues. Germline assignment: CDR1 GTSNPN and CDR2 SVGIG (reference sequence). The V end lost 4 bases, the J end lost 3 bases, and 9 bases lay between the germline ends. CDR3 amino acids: CAWTRGYYGYTF. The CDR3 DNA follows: TGTGCCTGGACAAGAGGATACTATGGCTACACCTTC. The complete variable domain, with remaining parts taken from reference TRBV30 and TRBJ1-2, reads SQTIHQWPATLVQPVGSPLSLECTVEGTSNPNLYWYRQAAGRGLQLLFYSVGIGQISSEVPQNLSASRPQDRQFILSSKKLLLSDSGFYLCAWTRGYYGYTFGSGTRLTVV.

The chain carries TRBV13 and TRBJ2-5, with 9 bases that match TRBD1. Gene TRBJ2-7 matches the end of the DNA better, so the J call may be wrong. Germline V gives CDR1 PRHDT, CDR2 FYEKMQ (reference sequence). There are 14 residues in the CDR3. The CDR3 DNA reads TGTGCCAGCAGCACCGGGACAGGGTTCTACGAGCAGTACTTC. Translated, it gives CASSTGTGFYEQYF.

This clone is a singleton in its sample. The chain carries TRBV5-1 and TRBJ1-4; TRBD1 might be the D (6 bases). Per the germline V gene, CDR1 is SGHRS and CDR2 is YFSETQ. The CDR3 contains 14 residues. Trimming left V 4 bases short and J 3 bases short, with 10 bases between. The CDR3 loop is CASSRDNSNEKLFF. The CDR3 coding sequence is TGCGCCAGCAGCCGGGACAACTCTAATGAAAAACTGTTTTTT.

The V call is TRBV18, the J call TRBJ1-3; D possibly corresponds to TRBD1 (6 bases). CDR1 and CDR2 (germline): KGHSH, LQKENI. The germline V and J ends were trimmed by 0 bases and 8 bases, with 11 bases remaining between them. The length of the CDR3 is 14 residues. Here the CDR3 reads CASSPPSRGDTIYF. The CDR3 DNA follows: TGTGCCAGCTCACCACCAAGCAGGGGAGACACCATATATTTT.

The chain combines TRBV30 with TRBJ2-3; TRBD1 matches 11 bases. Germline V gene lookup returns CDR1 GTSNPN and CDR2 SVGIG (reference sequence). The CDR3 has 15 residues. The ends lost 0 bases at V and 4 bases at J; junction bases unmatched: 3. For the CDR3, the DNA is TGTGCCTGGAGTGTAACGGGACAGGGGGCAGATACGCAGTATTTT. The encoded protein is CAWSVTGQGADTQYF. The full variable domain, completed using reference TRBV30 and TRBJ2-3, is SQTIHQWPATLVQPVGSPLSLECTVEGTSNPNLYWYRQAAGRGLQLLFYSVGIGQISSEVPQNLSASRPQDRQFILSSKKLLLSDSGFYLCAWSVTGQGADTQYFGPGTRLTVL.

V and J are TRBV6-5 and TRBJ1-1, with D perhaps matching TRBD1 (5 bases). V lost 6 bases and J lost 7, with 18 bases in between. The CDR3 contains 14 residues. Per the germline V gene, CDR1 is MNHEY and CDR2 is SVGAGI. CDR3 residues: CASRTGRQSGEAFF. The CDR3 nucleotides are TGTGCCAGCAGAACCGGGAGACAGTCGGGTGAAGCTTTCTTT.

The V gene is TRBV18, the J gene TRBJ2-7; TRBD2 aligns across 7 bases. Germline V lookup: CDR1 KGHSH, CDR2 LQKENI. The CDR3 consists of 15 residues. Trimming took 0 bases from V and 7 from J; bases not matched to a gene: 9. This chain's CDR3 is CASSPPSGPGGEQYF. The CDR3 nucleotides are TGTGCCAGCTCACCACCGTCGGGTCCCGGGGGGGAGCAGTACTTC.

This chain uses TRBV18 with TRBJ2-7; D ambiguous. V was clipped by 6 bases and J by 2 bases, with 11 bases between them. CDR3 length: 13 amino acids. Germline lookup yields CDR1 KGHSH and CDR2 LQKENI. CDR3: CASSPPGAYEQYF. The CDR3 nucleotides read TGTGCCAGCTCCCCCCCCGGAGCCTACGAGCAGTACTTC. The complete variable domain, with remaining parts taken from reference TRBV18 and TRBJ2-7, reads NAGVMQNPRHLVRRRGQEARLRCSPMKGHSHVYWYRQLPEEGLKFMVYLQKENIIDESGMPKERFSAEFPKEGPSILRIQQVVRGDSAAYFCASSPPGAYEQYFGPGTRLTVT.

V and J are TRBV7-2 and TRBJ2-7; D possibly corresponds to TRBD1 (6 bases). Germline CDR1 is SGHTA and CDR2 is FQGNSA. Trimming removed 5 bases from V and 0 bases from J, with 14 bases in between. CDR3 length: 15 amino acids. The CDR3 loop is CASSPGTFSSYEQYF. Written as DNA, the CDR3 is TGTGCCAGCAGCCCAGGGACATTTAGCTCCTACGAGCAGTACTTC.

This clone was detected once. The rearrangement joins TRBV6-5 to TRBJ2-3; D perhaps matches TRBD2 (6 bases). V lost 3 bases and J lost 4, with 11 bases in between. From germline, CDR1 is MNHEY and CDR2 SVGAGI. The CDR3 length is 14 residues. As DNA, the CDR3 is TGTGCCAGCAGTTATGAATCGGGGGCAGATACGCAGTATTTT. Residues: CASSYESGADTQYF.

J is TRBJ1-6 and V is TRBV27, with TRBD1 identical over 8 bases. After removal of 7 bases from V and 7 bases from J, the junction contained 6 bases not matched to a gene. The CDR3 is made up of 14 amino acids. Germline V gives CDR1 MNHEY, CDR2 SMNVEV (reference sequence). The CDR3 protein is CASTLNRGNSPLHF. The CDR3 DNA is TGTGCCAGCACCCTAAACAGGGGGAATTCACCCCTCCACTTT.

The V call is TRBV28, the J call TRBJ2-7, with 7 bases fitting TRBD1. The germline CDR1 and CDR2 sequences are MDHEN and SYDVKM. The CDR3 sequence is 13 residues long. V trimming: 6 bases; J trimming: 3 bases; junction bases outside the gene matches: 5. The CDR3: CASSLPGGYEQYF. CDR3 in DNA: TGTGCCAGCAGCCTCCCAGGGGGCTACGAGCAGTACTTC.

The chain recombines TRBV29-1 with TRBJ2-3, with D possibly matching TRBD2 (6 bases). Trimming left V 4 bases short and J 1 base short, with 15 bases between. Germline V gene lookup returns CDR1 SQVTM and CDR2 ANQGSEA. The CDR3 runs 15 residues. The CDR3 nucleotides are TGCAGCGTTGGGGTCGAGGGAGGAGGCACAGATACGCAGTATTTT. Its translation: CSVGVEGGGTDTQYF.